The 7 T cell receptor beta chains given below trace back to one sample, sequenced in a study of shared clonotypes between healthy human individuals. Produced via immunoSEQ multiplex PCR; TCRdb's table is partial and in-frame only. The sample includes some 1.4 million clones, around 97% of them seen just once. Sequencing was carried out using naive CD4+ T cells sorted from blood. The subset denotes: CD45RA+ positively selected. The receptors come from a man aged 30-40 years in good health.

The genes are TRBV15 and TRBJ1-5, with D unresolved. Trimming pared 0 bases from V and 5 bases from J, leaving 8 bases between. Germline V gene sequence: CDR1 LNHNV, CDR2 YYDKDF (reference sequence). The CDR3 runs to 14 residues. CDR3 amino acids: CATSRDRGYQPQHF. CDR3 in DNA: TGTGCCACCAGCAGAGATCGAGGTTATCAGCCCCAGCATTTT.

The V call is TRBV6-1, the J call TRBJ1-5; D remains unclear. Between the trimmed V and J ends, which lost 3 bases and 0 bases, there was a span of 6 bases. The CDR3 extends over 14 amino acids. Germline V CDR1 and CDR2: MNHNS, SASEGT. The chain's CDR3 is CASSDGHSNQPQHF. CDR3 coding DNA: TGTGCCAGCAGTGATGGCCATAGCAATCAGCCCCAGCATTTT.

This chain links TRBV10-3 with TRBJ2-1, with no clear D. The CDR3 spans 12 residues. From germline, CDR1 is ENHRY and CDR2 SYGVKD. Trimming removed 0 bases at V and 10 bases at J, with 7 bases between. The CDR3 DNA is TGTGCCATCAGTGAGTCTTCCACAGAGCAGTTCTTC. As protein: CAISESSTEQFF.

J is TRBJ2-5 and V is TRBV28, with 8 nucleotides matching TRBD2. The J segment lost 0 bases and the V segment lost 7 bases, leaving 7 bases of the junction unmatched. In germline, CDR1 is MDHEN, CDR2 SYDVKM. This CDR3 has 15 amino acids. The CDR3 DNA is TGTGCCAGCACCGTTATCGGGAGGGACCAAGAGACCCAGTACTTC. Amino acid sequence: CASTVIGRDQETQYF.

The CDR3 reads CASSLGQGNEKLFF. Here the CDR3 DNA reads TGTGCCAGCAGCTTGGGACAGGGAAATGAAAAACTGTTTTTT. This rearrangement joins TRBV7-2 to TRBJ1-4, with TRBD1 matching over 9 bases. The CDR3 covers 14 residues. Germline V gene lookup returns CDR1 SGHTA and CDR2 FQGNSA. Trimming took 3 bases from V and 5 from J; bases not matched to a gene: 1.

The genes are TRBV5-4 and TRBJ2-1, with 9 bases lining up with TRBD2. The CDR3 sequence is 17 residues long. J lost 4 bases, V lost 0 bases, and 8 bases had no gene match. Germline V gene lookup returns CDR1 SGHNT and CDR2 YYREEE (reference sequence). CDR3 loop: CASSLARAGGAYNEQFF. The CDR3 DNA reads TGTGCCAGCAGCTTGGCCCGGGCGGGAGGGGCGTACAATGAGCAGTTCTTC.

The chain links TRBV27 to TRBJ2-7; D gene unclear. The V gene lost 0 bases and the J gene lost 1 base, with 10 bases spanning the gap. Germline assignment: CDR1 MNHEY and CDR2 SMNVEV (reference sequence). The CDR3 is 15 amino acids. In DNA, the CDR3 is TGTGCCAGCAGTTTATCCGGCTCGGTTTCCTACGAGCAGTACTTC. It translates to CASSLSGSVSYEQYF.